This T cell receptor (beta chain) was recorded in a study of blood T cell repertoires in COVID-19. The CDR3 is 15 amino acids. Germline trimming cut 4 bases from V and 2 bases from J; bases unmatched to any gene: 5. The germline gives CDR1 LGHNA, CDR2 YNFKEQ. Sequenced by immunoSEQ multiplex PCR; TCRdb stores in-frame clones only, minus some. The sample lists about 180,000 clones, 80% to 90% seen once, with 13% to 15% in the top ten. Recovered status in Cohort 3 required two negative PCRs, clearance, or symptom resolution. This clone was counted ten times or more. The J gene is TRBJ1-5, the V gene TRBV4-2, with 7 bases matching TRBD1. Sequencing was carried out using PBMCs or T cells enriched from blood (not recorded which). This TCR was sampled from a man aged 50 to 60 who had recovered from COVID-19. The CDR3 protein is CASSPGGYGNQPQHF. The CDR3, as DNA: TGTGCCAGCAGCCCAGGGGGGTACGGCAATCAGCCCCAGCATTTT.